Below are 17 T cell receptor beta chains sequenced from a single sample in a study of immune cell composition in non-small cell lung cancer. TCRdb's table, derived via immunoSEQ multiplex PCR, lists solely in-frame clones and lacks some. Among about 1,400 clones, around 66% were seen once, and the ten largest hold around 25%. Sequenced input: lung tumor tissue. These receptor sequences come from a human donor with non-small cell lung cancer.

The CDR3 region is CSAGQGVVSEQYF. In nucleotides, the CDR3 is TGCAGCGCCGGACAGGGGGTCGTTAGCGAGCAGTACTTC. V and J are TRBV29-1 and TRBJ2-7; 10 positions match TRBD1. V lost 7 bases, J lost 6 bases, and 9 bases stayed unmatched. The germline V gene has CDR1 SQVTM and CDR2 ANQGSEA. The CDR3 runs to 13 residues.

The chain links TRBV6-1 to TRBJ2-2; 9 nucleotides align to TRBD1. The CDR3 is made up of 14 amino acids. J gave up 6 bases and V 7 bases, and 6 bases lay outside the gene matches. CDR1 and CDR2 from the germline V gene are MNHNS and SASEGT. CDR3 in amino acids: CASNVQGAAGELFF. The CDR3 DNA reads TGTGCCAGCAATGTACAGGGGGCGGCCGGGGAGCTGTTTTTT.

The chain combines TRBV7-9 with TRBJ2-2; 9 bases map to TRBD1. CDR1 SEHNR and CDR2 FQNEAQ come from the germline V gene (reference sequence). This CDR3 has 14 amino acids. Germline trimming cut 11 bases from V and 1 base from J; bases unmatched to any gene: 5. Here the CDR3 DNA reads TGTGCCGGGCCGGGACAGGGGAACACCGGGGAGCTGTTTTTT. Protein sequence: CAGPGQGNTGELFF.

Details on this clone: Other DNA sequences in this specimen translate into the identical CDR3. CDR3 amino acids: CASTFRRNEQYF. The CDR3 DNA follows: TGTGCCAGCACCTTTCGGAGGAACGAGCAGTACTTC. This chain connects TRBV6-1 to TRBJ2-7; TRBD2 might be the D (5 bases). Germline-derived CDR1 and CDR2 are MNHNS and SASEGT. The CDR3 covers 12 residues. Trimming took off 7 bases at V and 5 bases at J, with 12 bases between the two ends.

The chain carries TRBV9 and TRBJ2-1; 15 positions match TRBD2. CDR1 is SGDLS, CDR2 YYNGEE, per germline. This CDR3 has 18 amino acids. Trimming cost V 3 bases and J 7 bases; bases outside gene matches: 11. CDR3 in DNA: TGTGCCAGCAGCGGTCGACAGCTCGGGACTAGCGGGAGGAATGAGCAGTTCTTC. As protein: CASSGRQLGTSGRNEQFF.

The CDR3 spells CASSLAGGPTDTQYF. CDR3 nucleotide sequence: TGTGCCAGCAGCTTGGCCGGGGGACCCACAGATACGCAGTATTTT. This chain joins TRBV5-4 and TRBJ2-3, with D perhaps matching TRBD2 (6 bases). Germline V CDR1 and CDR2: SGHNT, YYREEE (reference sequence). This CDR3 is built from 15 residues. Trimming shortened V by 0 bases and J by 2 bases, and 10 bases separated the two germline ends.

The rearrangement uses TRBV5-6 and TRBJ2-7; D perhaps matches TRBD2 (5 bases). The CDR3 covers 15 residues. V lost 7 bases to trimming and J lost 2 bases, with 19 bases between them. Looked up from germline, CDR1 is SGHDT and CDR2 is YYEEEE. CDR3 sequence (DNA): TGTGCCAGCTCGAAACGGGGAAGAAGAACCTACGAGCAGTACTTC. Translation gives CASSKRGRRTYEQYF.

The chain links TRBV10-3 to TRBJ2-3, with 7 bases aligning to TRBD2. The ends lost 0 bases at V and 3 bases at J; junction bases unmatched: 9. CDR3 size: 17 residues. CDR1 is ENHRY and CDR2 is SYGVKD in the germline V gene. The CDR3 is CAISESKAGLGTDTQYF. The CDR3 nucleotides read TGTGCCATCAGTGAGTCGAAAGCGGGGCTAGGGACAGATACGCAGTATTTT.

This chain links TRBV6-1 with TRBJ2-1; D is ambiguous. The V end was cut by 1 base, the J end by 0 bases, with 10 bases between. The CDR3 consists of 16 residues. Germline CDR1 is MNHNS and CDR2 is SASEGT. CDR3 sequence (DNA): TGTGCCAGCAGTGAAGTAGTTTTTAGCTCCTACAATGAGCAGTTCTTC. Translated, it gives CASSEVVFSSYNEQFF.

CDR3 loop: CASEFHRRDNEQDTDNSPLHF. As DNA, the CDR3 is TGTGCCAGCGAATTCCATCGCCGGGACAACGAACAGGATACCGATAATTCACCCCTCCACTTT. The rearrangement joins TRBV27 to TRBJ1-6; a weak D match, TRBD1 (6 bases). The germline V and J ends were trimmed by 8 bases and 5 bases, with 34 bases remaining between them. This CDR3 is 21 amino acids long. CDR1 is MNHEY and CDR2 is SMNVEV in the germline V gene (reference sequence).

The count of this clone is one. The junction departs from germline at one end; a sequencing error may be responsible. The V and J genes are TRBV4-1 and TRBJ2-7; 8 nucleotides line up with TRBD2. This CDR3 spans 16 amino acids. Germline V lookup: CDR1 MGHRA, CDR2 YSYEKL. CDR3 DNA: TGTGCCAGCAGCCCCCCTAGCGGGCGCTACTCCTACGAGCAGTACTTC. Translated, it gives CASSPPSGRYSYEQYF.

CDR3 loop: CASTRGVAGTDTQYF. In DNA form, the CDR3 reads TGTGCCAGCACCCGTGGGGTAGCGGGCACAGATACGCAGTATTTT. The genes are TRBV28 and TRBJ2-3; weak D call: TRBD2 (6 bases). Trimming removed 7 bases from V and 1 base from J, with 15 bases in between. This CDR3 spans 15 amino acids. The germline V gene encodes CDR1 MDHEN and CDR2 SYDVKM.

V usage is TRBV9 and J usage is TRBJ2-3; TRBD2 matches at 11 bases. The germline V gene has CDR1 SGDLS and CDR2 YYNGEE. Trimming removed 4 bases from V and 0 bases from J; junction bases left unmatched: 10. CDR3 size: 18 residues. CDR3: CASSPRLAGQISTDTQYF. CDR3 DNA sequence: TGTGCCAGCAGCCCCCGACTAGCGGGGCAGATCAGCACAGATACGCAGTATTTT.

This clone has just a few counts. CDR3 sequence: CASSVVGGETEAFF. The CDR3 DNA follows: TGTGCCAGCAGCGTAGTTGGTGGGGAGACTGAAGCTTTCTTT. The V and J genes are TRBV9 and TRBJ1-1; no definite D call. The CDR3 loop spans 14 amino acids. Per germline, CDR1 SGDLS and CDR2 YYNGEE. The ends were cut back, 0 bases at V and 5 bases at J, with 11 bases in the middle.

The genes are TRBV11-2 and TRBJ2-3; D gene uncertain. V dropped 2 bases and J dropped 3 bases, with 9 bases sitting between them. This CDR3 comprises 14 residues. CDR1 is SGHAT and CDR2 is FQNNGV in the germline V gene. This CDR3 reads CASSLLLRTDTQYF. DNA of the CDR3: TGTGCCAGCAGCTTACTTTTGCGGACAGATACGCAGTATTTT.

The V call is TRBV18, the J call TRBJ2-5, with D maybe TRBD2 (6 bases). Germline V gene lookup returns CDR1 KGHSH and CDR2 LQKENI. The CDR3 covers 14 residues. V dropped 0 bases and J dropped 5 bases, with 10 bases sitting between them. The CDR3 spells CASSPPNGGETQYF. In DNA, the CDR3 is TGTGCCAGCTCACCACCAAATGGGGGGGAGACCCAGTACTTC.

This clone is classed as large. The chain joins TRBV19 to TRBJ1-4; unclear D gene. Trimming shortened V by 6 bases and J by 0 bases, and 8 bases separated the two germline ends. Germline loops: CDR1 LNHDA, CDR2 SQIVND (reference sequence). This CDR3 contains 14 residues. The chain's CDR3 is CASRRVATNEKLFF. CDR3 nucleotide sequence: TGTGCCAGTAGGCGGGTTGCAACTAATGAAAAACTGTTTTTT.